A single sample gave rise to the 28 T cell receptor beta chains below, sequenced in a study of T cells in narcolepsy. The repertoire was sequenced with immunoSEQ multiplex PCR; TCRdb's copy has only in-frame clones and lacks some. The table has about 41,000 clones, about 87% seen once. Sequences were obtained from CD45RA- memory CD4+ T cells from PBMCs. The source is a human donor with narcolepsy.

The chain links TRBV6-1 to TRBJ1-1; D is undetermined. The germline V gene has CDR1 MNHNS and CDR2 SASEGT. The CDR3 extends over 14 amino acids. V was pared by 5 bases and J by 0 bases, with 10 bases between. CDR3 bases: TGTGCCAGCAGTTTACAGCACCTGAACACTGAAGCTTTCTTT. This sequence encodes CASSLQHLNTEAFF.

This chain uses TRBV10-3 with TRBJ2-7, with 10 positions matching TRBD1. This CDR3 comprises 14 residues. Losses at the gene ends were 6 bases for V and 6 bases for J; bases not matched to a gene: 8. CDR1 is ENHRY, CDR2 SYGVKD, per germline. The CDR3 sequence is CAIRAGTGALEQYF. CDR3 bases: TGTGCCATCAGGGCCGGGACAGGGGCGCTCGAGCAGTACTTC.

The gene calls are TRBV27 and TRBJ1-5; D perhaps matches TRBD1 (6 bases). CDR3 length equals 16 residues. V lost 7 bases, J lost 6 bases, and 22 bases lay in between. Looked up from germline, CDR1 is MNHEY and CDR2 is SMNVEV (reference sequence). For the CDR3, the DNA is TGTGCCAGCAATCTTCGAGGGGTGGGGGCCGGTCAGCCCCAGCATTTT. Its protein is CASNLRGVGAGQPQHF.

V and J are TRBV2 and TRBJ1-2; tentatively, D is TRBD1 (5 bases). V shed 5 bases and J shed 2 bases, with 9 bases lying between them. Per the germline V gene, CDR1 is SNHLY and CDR2 is FYNNEI. The CDR3 length is 13 residues. The CDR3 here is CASSRDGNYGYTF. For the CDR3, the DNA is TGTGCCAGCAGTAGGGACGGAAACTATGGCTACACCTTC.

This chain links TRBV2 with TRBJ2-7; D gene ambiguous. The CDR3 covers 16 residues. Trimming stripped 4 bases from V and 9 bases from J, with 25 bases between. Germline V gene lookup returns CDR1 SNHLY and CDR2 FYNNEI. CDR3 residues: CASSVSGIELRPVQYF. CDR3 bases: TGTGCCAGCAGTGTTTCAGGAATTGAACTCCGGCCCGTGCAGTACTTC.

The chain combines TRBV30 with TRBJ1-1; TRBD1 is a possible D gene (6 bases). The germline gives CDR1 GTSNPN, CDR2 SVGIG (reference sequence). The CDR3 has 13 amino acids. Trimming shortened V by 3 bases and J by 3 bases, and 11 bases separated the two germline ends. The DNA for the CDR3 is TGTGCCTGGAGGGAACAGGGATACACTGAAGCTTTCTTT. This encodes CAWREQGYTEAFF. Full variable domain (outside the CDR3, taken from reference TRBV30 and TRBJ1-1): SQTIHQWPATLVQPVGSPLSLECTVEGTSNPNLYWYRQAAGRGLQLLFYSVGIGQISSEVPQNLSASRPQDRQFILSSKKLLLSDSGFYLCAWREQGYTEAFFGQGTRLTVV.

The chain uses TRBV6-6 and TRBJ1-6; D uncertain. The germline V and J ends were trimmed by 7 bases and 10 bases, with 11 bases remaining between them. The CDR3 spans 12 residues. Germline V lookup: CDR1 MNHNY, CDR2 SVGAGI (reference sequence). CDR3 protein: CASTLFESPLHF. The CDR3 DNA sequence: TGTGCCAGCACACTTTTCGAATCACCCCTCCACTTT.

The chain couples TRBV5-6 to TRBJ2-7; D is possibly TRBD1 or TRBD2 (5 bases each). Trimming shortened V by 1 base and J by 6 bases, and 17 bases separated the two germline ends. This CDR3 contains 15 residues. Germline values: CDR1 SGHDT, CDR2 YYEEEE. This CDR3 reads CASSLYGTSAGEQYF. As DNA, the CDR3 is TGTGCCAGCAGCTTGTACGGGACCTCGGCGGGCGAGCAGTACTTC.

This clone was counted only a few times. The chain uses TRBV6-1 and TRBJ2-1; D gene ambiguous. Germline CDR1 and CDR2: MNHNS and SASEGT. CDR3 length: 15 residues. V was trimmed by 1 base and J by 0 bases, leaving 7 bases between them. CDR3 DNA: TGTGCCAGCAGTGAAGGGTCCAGCTCCTACAATGAGCAGTTCTTC. Translated: CASSEGSSSYNEQFF.

The rearrangement uses TRBV4-3 and TRBJ2-3; possibly TRBD1 for D (5 bases). There are 17 residues in the CDR3. Between the trimmed V and J ends, which lost 0 bases and 10 bases, there was a span of 23 bases. Germline assignment: CDR1 LGHNA and CDR2 YSLEER. CDR3 in amino acids: CASSQDVFGARRVAQYF. The CDR3 nucleotides read TGCGCCAGCAGCCAAGATGTTTTTGGGGCCAGGCGAGTAGCGCAGTATTTT.

The V call is TRBV10-2, the J call TRBJ2-2, with D possibly being TRBD1 (5 bases). V lost 9 bases to trimming and J lost 1 base, with 9 bases between them. The CDR3 length is 13 residues. The germline V gene encodes CDR1 WSHSY and CDR2 SAAADI. The CDR3 is CASKQVNTGELFF. In DNA form, the CDR3 reads TGCGCCAGTAAACAGGTGAACACCGGGGAGCTGTTTTTT.

The chain is built from TRBV7-2 and TRBJ2-1; the D gene could be TRBD1 or TRBD2 (6 bases each). The CDR3 length is 14 residues. Looked up from germline, CDR1 is SGHTA and CDR2 is FQGNSA. V lost 8 bases and J lost 1, with 12 bases in between. CDR3 DNA sequence: TGTGCCAGCCGCCTAGGGGGGTCCTACAATGAGCAGTTCTTC. It translates to CASRLGGSYNEQFF.

This chain links TRBV6-5 with TRBJ2-2; 10 bases agree with TRBD1. The CDR3 is made up of 16 amino acids. V gave up 2 bases and J gave up 4 bases; unmatched junction bases: 4. In germline, CDR1 is MNHEY, CDR2 SVGAGI. CDR3 in amino acids: CASSYRTGGGTGELFF. For the CDR3, the DNA is TGTGCCAGCAGTTACCGGACAGGGGGTGGCACCGGGGAGCTGTTTTTT.

This chain connects TRBV19 to TRBJ2-1, with TRBD2 identical over 16 bases. The length of the CDR3 is 19 residues. Germline assignment: CDR1 LNHDA and CDR2 SQIVND (reference sequence). The trim removed 5 bases at V and 3 bases at J, leaving 10 bases unmatched. The CDR3 region has the DNA TGTGCCAGTAGTCCCGCCGGGACTAGCGGGAGGGGGGACTACAATGAGCAGTTCTTC. As protein: CASSPAGTSGRGDYNEQFF.

J is TRBJ1-4 and V is TRBV7-2, with D maybe TRBD1 (6 bases). CDR3 length equals 15 residues. Germline V lookup: CDR1 SGHTA, CDR2 FQGNSA. With 5 bases removed from V and 5 bases from J, the gap between germline ends came to 15 bases. The CDR3 sequence: CASSPTGQRNEKLFF. The CDR3 nucleotides read TGTGCCAGCAGCCCCACTGGACAGCGAAATGAAAAACTGTTTTTT.

CDR3 protein: CASSPRGTANSPLHF. The CDR3 coding sequence is TGTGCCAGCAGCCCGCGTGGGACAGCTAATTCACCCCTCCACTTT. The rearrangement joins TRBV9 to TRBJ1-6; 7 nucleotides match TRBD1. There are 15 residues in the CDR3. The J segment lost 6 bases and the V segment lost 4 bases, leaving 7 bases of the junction unmatched. Germline V gives CDR1 SGDLS, CDR2 YYNGEE.

This clone was counted only a few times. At one of its ends the junction is not consistent with the germline gene, which may arise from a read error. The chain employs TRBV29-1 and TRBJ1-2, with 7 bases matching TRBD1. This CDR3 has 11 amino acids. Germline values: CDR1 SQVTM, CDR2 ANQGSEA. In nucleotides, the CDR3 is TGCAGCCTAATACGACAGGGTGCGCCTCTCTTC. Translating gives CSLIRQGAPLF.

This clone was seen more than once but under ten times. The chain has TRBV6-5 and TRBJ1-2; TRBD1 matches at 9 bases. The CDR3 has 14 residues. After removal of 5 bases from V and 5 bases from J, the junction contained 6 bases not matched to a gene. CDR1 is MNHEY and CDR2 is SVGAGI in the germline V gene. The CDR3 here is CASSKGTGRYGYTF. The CDR3 DNA is TGTGCCAGCAGTAAAGGGACAGGGAGGTATGGCTACACCTTC.

This chain links TRBV7-9 with TRBJ1-6; D possibly corresponds to TRBD1 (6 bases). V lost 0 bases and J 9 bases, leaving 9 bases between the germline ends. This CDR3 has 14 residues. Germline V lookup: CDR1 SEHNR, CDR2 FQNEAQ (reference sequence). CDR3 nucleotides: TGTGCCAGCAGCTTAGCAGGGGGTAGTTCACCCCTCCACTTT. This sequence encodes CASSLAGGSSPLHF.

The chain is built from TRBV12-5 and TRBJ1-5; D unresolved. V lost 4 bases, J lost 4 bases, and 8 bases lay in between. This CDR3 spans 13 amino acids. Looked up from germline, CDR1 is LGHNT and CDR2 is FRNRAP. The CDR3, as DNA: TGTGCTAGTGGTTGGGGAGTTAATCAGCCCCAGCATTTT. This encodes CASGWGVNQPQHF. Full variable domain (rest looked up from reference TRBV12-5 and TRBJ1-5): DARVTQTPRHKVTEMGQEVTMRCQPILGHNTVFWYRQTMMQGLELLAYFRNRAPLDDSGMPKDRFSAEMPDATLATLKIQPSEPRDSAVYFCASGWGVNQPQHFGDGTRLSIL.

This clone has just a few counts. CDR3 amino acids: CASSHGGEQYF. In DNA, the CDR3 is TGTGCCAGCAGCCATGGGGGGGAGCAGTACTTC. The J gene is TRBJ2-7, the V gene TRBV11-1; possibly TRBD2 for D (6 bases). CDR1 and CDR2 (germline): SGHAT, FQDESV (reference sequence). This CDR3 contains 11 residues. The V end lost 5 bases, the J end lost 7 bases, and 9 bases lay between the germline ends.

The V call is TRBV9, the J call TRBJ2-3; D gene uncertain. There are 13 residues in the CDR3. Germline V gene lookup returns CDR1 SGDLS and CDR2 YYNGEE. V gave up 0 bases and J gave up 5 bases, with 7 bases separating them. The CDR3 loop is CASSVVIGDTQYF. Here the CDR3 DNA reads TGTGCCAGCAGCGTAGTGATTGGAGATACGCAGTATTTT.

The rearrangement joins TRBV11-3 to TRBJ2-7; D gene ambiguous. The germline V gene encodes CDR1 SGHNT and CDR2 YENEEA. Between the trimmed V and J ends, which lost 0 bases and 6 bases, there was a span of 9 bases. CDR3 size: 13 residues. Written as DNA, the CDR3 is TGTGCCAGCAGCTTAGACCCCCTACTCGAGCAGTACTTC. This encodes CASSLDPLLEQYF.

The chain is built from TRBV5-1 and TRBJ1-5, with TRBD1 as a possible D gene (5 bases). The CDR3 runs 15 residues. V dropped 10 bases and J dropped 0 bases, with 17 bases sitting between them. Germline CDR1 and CDR2: SGHRS and YFSETQ. As DNA, the CDR3 is TGCGCCGGTGTTCGAGGGGACGATAGCAATCAGCCCCAGCATTTT. Translation gives CAGVRGDDSNQPQHF.

V is TRBV30 and J is TRBJ1-5, with D maybe TRBD1 (5 bases). Deletions cut 5 bases from V and 4 bases from J, with 18 bases between. Germline values: CDR1 GTSNPN, CDR2 SVGIG (reference sequence). This CDR3 contains 15 residues. The CDR3 reads CAWGPGGRSNQPQHF. The CDR3 bases are TGTGCCTGGGGTCCTGGGGGGAGGTCAAATCAGCCCCAGCATTTT. Full variable domain (outside the CDR3, taken from reference TRBV30 and TRBJ1-5): SQTIHQWPATLVQPVGSPLSLECTVEGTSNPNLYWYRQAAGRGLQLLFYSVGIGQISSEVPQNLSASRPQDRQFILSSKKLLLSDSGFYLCAWGPGGRSNQPQHFGDGTRLSIL.

This clone was detected only once. V usage is TRBV23-1 and J usage is TRBJ1-2, with D possibly TRBD1 on 6 matching bases. TRBV23-1 is treated as an ORF (open reading frame) with a function not yet certain. The CDR3 has 14 residues. The V end was cut by 6 bases, the J end by 5 bases, with 16 bases between. The CDR3 DNA reads as TGCGCCAGCAGCACACCGGGAGACAGGTATGGCTACACCTTC. This gives the protein CASSTPGDRYGYTF.

This rearrangement joins TRBV7-2 to TRBJ2-2; unclear D gene. Germline CDR1 is SGHTA and CDR2 is FQGNSA. The CDR3 has 13 amino acids. Trimming shortened V by 4 bases and J by 1 base, and 4 bases separated the two germline ends. The CDR3 DNA reads as TGTGCCAGCAGCTCACGGAACACCGGGGAGCTGTTTTTT. Its protein is CASSSRNTGELFF.

J is TRBJ2-1 and V is TRBV11-2, with 9 nucleotides matching TRBD1. CDR1 and CDR2 from the germline V gene are SGHAT and FQNNGV. This CDR3 has 17 residues. V lost 2 bases to trimming and J lost 5 bases; unmatched junction nucleotides: 10. In DNA, the CDR3 is TGTGCCAGCAGCTTATCTTTAGGACAGGGGTCCCACAATGAGCAGTTCTTC. This encodes CASSLSLGQGSHNEQFF.